The present TCR beta chain was sequenced within a study of blood T cell repertoires in COVID-19. Study overall: Collection of acute and convalescent COVID-19 samples took place in the United States, Italy and Spain. Sample material is recorded as cDNA or gDNA derived from T cells, B-cell-depleted T cells, or PBMCs.

The authors' processing: Reference gene primer amplification yielded estimated nucleated cell counts. Sequenced by immunoSEQ multiplex PCR; TCRdb stores in-frame clones only, minus some. That table supplies the V and J calls and clone size; D and trimming were determined from the DNA. The sample holds more than 200,000 clones, around 88% seen once. Trimming cost V 2 bases and J 3 bases; bases outside gene matches: 7. The CDR3 length is 17 residues. Germline values: CDR1 KGHDR, CDR2 SFDVKD. The sequencing sample was made of peripheral blood. This chain uses TRBV24-1 with TRBJ2-2; 8 positions agree with TRBD1. This sequence originates from a middle-aged man with active or convalescent COVID-19. CDR3 protein: CATSDSTHRGDTGELFF. CDR3 DNA sequence: TGTGCCACCAGTGATTCAACCCACAGGGGGGACACCGGGGAGCTGTTTTTT.